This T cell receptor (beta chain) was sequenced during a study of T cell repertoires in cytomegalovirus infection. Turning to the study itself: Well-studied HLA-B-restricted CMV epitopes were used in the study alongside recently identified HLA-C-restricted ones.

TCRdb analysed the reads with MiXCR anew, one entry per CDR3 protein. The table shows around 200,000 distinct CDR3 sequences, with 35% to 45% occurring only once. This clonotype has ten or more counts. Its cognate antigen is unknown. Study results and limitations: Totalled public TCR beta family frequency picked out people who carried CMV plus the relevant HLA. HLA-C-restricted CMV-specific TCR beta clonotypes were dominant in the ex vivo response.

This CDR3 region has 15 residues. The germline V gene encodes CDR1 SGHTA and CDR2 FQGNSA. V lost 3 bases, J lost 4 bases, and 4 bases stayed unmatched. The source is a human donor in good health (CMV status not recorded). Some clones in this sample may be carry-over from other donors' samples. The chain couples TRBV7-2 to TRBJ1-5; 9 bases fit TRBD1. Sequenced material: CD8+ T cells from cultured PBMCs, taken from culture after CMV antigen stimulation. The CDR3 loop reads CASSLTGGRNQPQHF. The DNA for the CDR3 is TGTGCCAGCAGCTTGACAGGGGGGCGGAATCAGCCCCAGCATTTT. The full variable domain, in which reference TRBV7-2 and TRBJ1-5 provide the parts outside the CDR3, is GAGVSQSPSNKVTEKGKDVELRCDPISGHTALYWYRQSLGQGLEFLIYFQGNSAPDKSGLPSDRFSAERTGGSVSTLTIQRTQQEDSAVYLCASSLTGGRNQPQHFGDGTRLSIL.